The present TCR beta chain was sequenced within a study of shared clonotypes between healthy human individuals. The CDR3 totals 14 residues. V dropped 5 bases and J dropped 0 bases, with 8 bases sitting between them. The germline CDR1 and CDR2 sequences are MNHEY and SVGAGI. Study conclusions and caveats: The represented genetic and exposure-history diversity was limited by the small number of donors.

Data came from immunoSEQ multiplex PCR; TCRdb stores just in-frame clones and leaves some out. The sample holds roughly 510,000 clones, almost 80% seen once. Turning to this clone: Its antigen remains unidentified.

This TCR derives from a woman in her 40s in good health. Some clones in this sample may be carry-over from other donors' samples. What was sequenced was PBMCs. V gene TRBV6-5 combines with J gene TRBJ1-3, with D unclear. The DNA for the CDR3 is TGTGCCAGCAGTGAACAGAGCTCTGGAAACACCATATATTTT. Translation gives CASSEQSSGNTIYF.